The 13 T cell receptor beta chains in this list originate from one sample, sequenced in a study of blood T cells in healthy people across ages. Alongside a J-beta primer mix, a sample-barcoded 5' primer served in a second PCR lasting roughly 6 to 12 cycles. Using its own MiXCR run on the 5' RACE reads, TCRdb lists one record per CDR3 protein. The profile shows approximately 490,000 distinct CDR3 sequences, about 25% of them singletons. These data were also filed under a second study, of T cells of mothers and their children.

What was sequenced was blood. Source of these receptors: a boy aged 5-17 years in good health.

This clonotype was observed a few times. The chain combines TRBV3-1 with TRBJ2-5, with 13 bases lining up with TRBD2. V lost 3 bases to trimming and J lost 3 bases; unmatched junction nucleotides: 7. The CDR3 covers 17 residues. CDR1 and CDR2 from the germline V gene are LGHDT and YNNKEL (reference sequence). The CDR3 bases are TGTGCCAGCAGCCACCTAGGACTAGCGGGAGTTGAAGAGACCCAGTACTTC. Protein: CASSHLGLAGVEETQYF.

In its sample, this clonotype was seen a few times. This chain joins TRBV27 and TRBJ2-5; 8 bases agree with TRBD2. The end of the DNA aligns better with TRBJ2-1, so the J call may be wrong. The CDR3 covers 15 residues. The germline CDR1 and CDR2 sequences are MNHEY and SMNVEV (reference sequence). CDR3 bases: TGTGCCAGCAGTTTTCGGGAGGGAACCTACAATGAGCAGTTCTTC. It is translated as CASSFREGTYNEQFF.

The V gene is TRBV6-2 or TRBV6-3, the J gene TRBJ2-7; unclear D gene. Trimming removed 5 bases at V and 0 bases at J, with 14 bases between. The CDR3 sequence is 15 residues long. CDR1 and CDR2 (germline): MNHEY, SVGEGT. This CDR3 is CASSVNAGPSYEQYF. The DNA for the CDR3 is TGTGCCAGCAGTGTTAACGCAGGCCCCTCCTACGAGCAGTACTTC.

The chain uses TRBV2 and TRBJ1-2, with 7 bases identical to TRBD1. CDR1 is SNHLY, CDR2 FYNNEI, per germline. V shed 8 bases, J shed 6 bases, and the junction held 6 bases outside the gene matches. The CDR3 is 12 residues long. CDR3 sequence (DNA): TGTGCCAGCCCGACAGGGCGGGATGGCTACACCTTC. This sequence encodes CASPTGRDGYTF.

This clonotype showed up just a few times. The rearrangement links TRBV9 to TRBJ2-1; possibly TRBD1 for D (6 bases). Germline V gives CDR1 SGDLS, CDR2 YYNGEE. This CDR3 spans 15 amino acids. V lost 0 bases and J 4 bases, leaving 11 bases between the germline ends. The CDR3 region has the DNA TGTGCCAGCAGCGTAGAGGGGGAAAAGTACAATGAGCAGTTCTTC. Translated, it gives CASSVEGEKYNEQFF.

The chain recombines TRBV30 with TRBJ2-5; 8 positions match TRBD2. Germline V CDR1 and CDR2: GTSNPN, SVGIG (reference sequence). V was clipped by 4 bases and J by 1 base; unmatched bases: 8. The CDR3 contains 15 residues. CDR3 bases: TGTGCCTGGACGACCGGGGGGGCCCTCCAAGAGACCCAGTACTTC. It yields the protein CAWTTGGALQETQYF.

This clonotype was recorded a few times. A clone one base away is much larger, so this may be a read error. The chain couples TRBV20-1 to TRBJ1-5; D gene unclear. The germline V gene encodes CDR1 DFQATT and CDR2 SNEGSKA (reference sequence). This CDR3 spans 14 amino acids. CDR3 residues: CSARPGGSNQSQHF. In DNA form, the CDR3 reads TGCAGTGCTAGGCCTGGAGGCTCCAATCAGTCCCAGCATTTT.

This clonotype was recorded a few times. The V call is TRBV21-1, the J call TRBJ2-5; TRBD2 was called by the table and not checked on the DNA. TRBV21-1 is shown as a pseudogene. The length of the CDR3 is 16 residues. In DNA form, the CDR3 reads TGTGCCAGCAGCAAGAAACTAATAAGGGGAGGTGAGACCCAGTACTTC. Its translation is CASSKKLIRGGETQYF.

This clonotype was observed a few times. V gene TRBV4-3 combines with J gene TRBJ2-2, with TRBD1 identical over 10 bases. The CDR3 is made up of 17 amino acids. CDR1 and CDR2 from the germline V gene are LGHNA and YSLEER. The ends lost 4 bases at V and 2 bases at J; junction bases unmatched: 7. DNA of the CDR3: TGCGCCAGCAGCCCAGGGACAGGGGTAATAAACACCGGGGAGCTGTTTTTT. It yields the protein CASSPGTGVINTGELFF.

This clonotype was counted a few times. The chain is built from TRBV20-1 and TRBJ2-1, with 8 bases identical to TRBD2. The CDR3 consists of 14 residues. V trimming: 6 bases; J trimming: 3 bases; junction bases outside the gene matches: 7. The germline gives CDR1 DFQATT, CDR2 SNEGSKA (reference sequence). CDR3: CSAAELAGYNEQFF. CDR3 sequence (DNA): TGCAGTGCGGCGGAGCTAGCGGGCTACAATGAGCAGTTCTTC.

The chain has TRBV20-1 and TRBJ2-5; D unclear. The CDR3 runs 14 residues. CDR1 is DFQATT, CDR2 SNEGSKA, per germline (reference sequence). Trimming pared 1 base from V and 2 bases from J, leaving 11 bases between. The CDR3 spells CSARAETYQETQYF. The CDR3 coding sequence is TGCAGTGCTAGAGCCGAGACTTATCAAGAGACCCAGTACTTC.

The CDR3 DNA reads TGCAGTGCTAGAGTTGGGGGGGGAGAAGAGACCCAGTACTTC. Its translation is CSARVGGGEETQYF. V usage is TRBV20-1 and J usage is TRBJ2-1; TRBD2 matches at 7 bases. The tail of the sequence fits TRBJ2-5 better, so the J call may be wrong. The CDR3 is 14 residues long. Germline lookup yields CDR1 DFQATT and CDR2 SNEGSKA (reference sequence).

The chain couples TRBV6-5 to TRBJ1-5; D may be TRBD1 (5 bases). The V end lost 2 bases, the J end lost 0 bases, and 20 bases lay between the germline ends. The CDR3 is 19 amino acids. Germline CDR1 is MNHEY and CDR2 is SVGAGI. The CDR3 nucleotides read TGTGCCAGCAGTTACGCCGCAGGGAGTGGGGATTATAGCAATCAGCCCCAGCATTTT. Its protein product is CASSYAAGSGDYSNQPQHF.